This T cell receptor beta chain originates from a study of T cell clonality in common variable immunodeficiency (dated by TCRdb to about 2015). What the work shows at the level of the full study, not this receptor alone: According to the authors, finding the cause of the higher clonality in CVID would require sequencing the repertoires of T cell subpopulations. Reportedly, TCRbeta sequences from CVID had fewer deletions and N-nucleotide insertions, and highly modified clones with 13 or more V deletions were absent from CVID. Despite equal DNA input, controls averaged about 81,820 unique sequences per sample versus about 30,000 in CVID samples. Patient heterogeneity within the CVID cohort put limits on correlating repertoire features with clinical complications. Compared with healthy controls, CVID subjects showed increased TCRbeta clonality (t-test p = 0.018), a feature most characteristic of about a third of subjects. CVID subjects shared fewer TCRbeta clones with each other than healthy controls did (p < 0.0001).

This clone was seen more than once but under ten times. Its recognized antigen is unknown. The sequence runs out 3 residues before the end of the CDR3; the remainder is reconstructed from the germline J gene. Equivalent amounts of genomic DNA from CVID and control samples were used as sequencing input. For every sample, a 60 bp segment covering the rearranged TCRbeta CDR3 region was amplified and then sequenced. TCRbeta amplification used the immunoSEQ assay, a bias-corrected multiplex PCR with high-throughput sequencing. Processing in the source paper ran as follows. Every unique nucleotide sequence counted as a clone and was annotated with V, D and J genes, copy number and frequency. Sequences were labeled productive if in frame, and non-productive if out of frame or containing stop codons. As previously described, clonality was computed from Shannon's entropy. The predicted amino acid sequences of productive clones were used to derive mean CDR3 Kyte-Doolittle hydropathy. The R hclust function was used to hierarchically cluster scaled V gene usage with Manhattan distance and complete linkage. Sharing of clones by CDR3 amino acid sequence was evaluated by resampling 12 repertoires per group over 100 rounds. Repertoires were searched for approximately 70 published EBV-specific and 200 to 300 published CMV-specific TCRbeta sequences. Analysis left out two CVID samples that produced under 10,000 sequences, so about 41 CVID repertoires remained. TCRdb stores this immuneACCESS table with in-frame sequences only. Part of the clones is absent; in the studies checked, under half of the shortfall reflects unresolved V genes, and no reason is known for the rest. The V and J calls and the clone size are those of that table, but D and trimming were determined from the DNA. This sample includes about 32,000 clones, and none of them was observed just once. Together, the top ten hold around 5% of the sample.

Standard criteria, namely reduction of serum IgG, IgA and/or IgM below the normal range together with specific antibody deficiency, were applied for the diagnosis of CVID. The CVID group comprised some 44 subjects, 15 or so female and about 29 male, aged roughly 9 to 70 years with a mean age of roughly 44. Most of the CVID patients and most of the healthy controls were of Caucasian heritage. All CVID subjects had received replacement immunoglobulin therapy for at least one year at the time of study participation. At blood collection, none of the CVID subjects was ill or on immunomodulatory or immunosuppressive medication. Heparinized peripheral whole blood samples of roughly 5 to 8 ml were obtained from each donor. Genomic DNA from adults with common variable immune deficiency (CVID) and from healthy adult controls was used to sequence TCRbeta CDR3 repertoires. Diluted blood was subjected to density centrifugation over Hypaque 1077 or Ficoll-Paque for isolation of peripheral blood mononuclear cells. Genomic DNA was obtained from unsorted mononuclear cells using either Qiagen column purification or a centrifugation-based method.

CDR1 and CDR2 are drawn from the germline V gene: MNHNS, SASEGT. The V and J ends are trimmed by 2 bases and 2 bases, leaving 13 bases between them. Inclusive of the bounding cysteine and phenylalanine, the CDR3 is 15 residues long. The DNA covers only part of the CDR3, 36 bases in frame from base 1. Sequencing used peripheral blood mononuclear cells. The chain couples TRBV6-1 to TRBJ2-7; the D segment could be TRBD2, given 6 matching bases. This sequence was found in a human donor with common variable immunodeficiency. The CDR3 is CASSEWGLNTYEQYF. CDR3 bases read: TGTGCCAGCAGTGAATGGGGACTGAACACCTACGAG.